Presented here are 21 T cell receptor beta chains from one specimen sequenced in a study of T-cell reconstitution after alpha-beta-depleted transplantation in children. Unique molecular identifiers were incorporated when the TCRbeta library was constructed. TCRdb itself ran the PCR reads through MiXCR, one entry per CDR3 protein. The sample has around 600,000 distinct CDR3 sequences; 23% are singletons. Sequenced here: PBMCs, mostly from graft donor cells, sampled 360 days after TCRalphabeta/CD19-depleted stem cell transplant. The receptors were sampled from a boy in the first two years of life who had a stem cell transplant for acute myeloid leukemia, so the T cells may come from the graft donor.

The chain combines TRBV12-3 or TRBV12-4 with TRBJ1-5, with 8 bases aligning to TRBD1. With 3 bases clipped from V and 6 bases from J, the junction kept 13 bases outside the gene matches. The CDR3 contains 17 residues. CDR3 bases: TGTGCCAGCAGTTTGGGGAAATGGACAGGGCGGAGTCAGCCCCAGCATTTT. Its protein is CASSLGKWTGRSQPQHF.

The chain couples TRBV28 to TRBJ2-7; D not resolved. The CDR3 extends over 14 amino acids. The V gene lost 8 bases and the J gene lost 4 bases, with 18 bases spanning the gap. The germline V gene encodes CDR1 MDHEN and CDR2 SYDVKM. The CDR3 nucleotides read TGTGCCAGCTCTTCCGGATTAGGGCGGTACGAGCAGTACGTC. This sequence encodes CASSSGLGRYEQYV.

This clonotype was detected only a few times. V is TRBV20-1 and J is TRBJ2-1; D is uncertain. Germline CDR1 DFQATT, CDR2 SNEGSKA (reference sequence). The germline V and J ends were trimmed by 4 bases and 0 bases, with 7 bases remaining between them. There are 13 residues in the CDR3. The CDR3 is CSAKDYSYNEQFF. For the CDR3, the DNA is TGCAGTGCTAAGGATTACTCCTACAATGAGCAGTTCTTC.

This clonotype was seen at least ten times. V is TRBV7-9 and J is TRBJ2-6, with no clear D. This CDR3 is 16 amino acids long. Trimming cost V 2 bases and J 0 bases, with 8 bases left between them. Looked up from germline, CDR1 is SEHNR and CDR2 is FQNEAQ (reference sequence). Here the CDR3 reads CASSLYGLSGANVLTF. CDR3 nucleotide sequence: TGTGCCAGCAGCTTATACGGGCTCTCTGGGGCCAACGTCCTGACTTTC.

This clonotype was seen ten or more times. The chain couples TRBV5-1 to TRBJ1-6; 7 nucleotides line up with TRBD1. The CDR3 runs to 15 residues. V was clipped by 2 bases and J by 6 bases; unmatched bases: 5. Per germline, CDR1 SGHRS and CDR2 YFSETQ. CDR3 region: CASSFWDSINSPLHF. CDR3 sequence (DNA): TGCGCCAGCAGCTTTTGGGACAGCATTAATTCACCCCTCCACTTT.

For the CDR3, the DNA is TGTGCCAGCAGTTACTCCTCCAGGGGGCATCGGACCCAGTACTTC. Translated, it gives CASSYSSRGHRTQYF. The chain joins TRBV6-5 to TRBJ2-5, with 8 bases matching TRBD1. Germline CDR1 and CDR2: MNHEY and SVGAGI. The CDR3 has 15 residues. J gave up 7 bases and V 0 bases, and 7 bases lay outside the gene matches.

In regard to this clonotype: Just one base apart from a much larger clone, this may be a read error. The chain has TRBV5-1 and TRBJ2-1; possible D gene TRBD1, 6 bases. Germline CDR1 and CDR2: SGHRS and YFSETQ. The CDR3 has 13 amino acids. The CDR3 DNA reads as TGCGCCAGCAGCCCAGGGGAACACAAAGAGCAGTTCTTC. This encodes CASSPGEHKEQFF.

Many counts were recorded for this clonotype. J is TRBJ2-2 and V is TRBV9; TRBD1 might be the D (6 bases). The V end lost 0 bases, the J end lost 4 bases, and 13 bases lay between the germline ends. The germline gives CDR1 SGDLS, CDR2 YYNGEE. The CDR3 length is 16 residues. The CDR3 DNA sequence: TGTGCCAGCAGCGTAGAACAGGGTCGGGCCACCGGGGAGCTGTTTTTT. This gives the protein CASSVEQGRATGELFF.

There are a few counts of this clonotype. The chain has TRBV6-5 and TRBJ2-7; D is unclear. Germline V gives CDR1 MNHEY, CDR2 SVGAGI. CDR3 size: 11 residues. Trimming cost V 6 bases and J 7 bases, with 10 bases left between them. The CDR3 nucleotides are TGTGCCAGCAGGCTGCTGGGGGAGCAGTACTTC. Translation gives CASRLLGEQYF.

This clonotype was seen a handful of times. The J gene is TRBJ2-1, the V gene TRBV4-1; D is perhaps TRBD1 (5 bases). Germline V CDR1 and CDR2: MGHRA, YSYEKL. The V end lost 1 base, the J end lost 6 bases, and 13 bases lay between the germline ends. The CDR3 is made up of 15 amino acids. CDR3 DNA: TGCGCCAGCAGCCAAGGGCAGGGTGGGCCCAATGAGCAGTTCTTC. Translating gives CASSQGQGGPNEQFF.

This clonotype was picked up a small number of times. CDR3 sequence (DNA): TGTGCCACAGCAGAACTAGCGGGTAATGAGCAGTTCTTC. Its protein is CATAELAGNEQFF. The rearrangement joins TRBV6-1 to TRBJ2-1; 9 bases are shared with TRBD2. Germline lookup yields CDR1 MNHNS and CDR2 SASEGT. J was trimmed by 7 bases and V by 10 bases; bases with no gene match: 8. The CDR3 contains 13 residues.

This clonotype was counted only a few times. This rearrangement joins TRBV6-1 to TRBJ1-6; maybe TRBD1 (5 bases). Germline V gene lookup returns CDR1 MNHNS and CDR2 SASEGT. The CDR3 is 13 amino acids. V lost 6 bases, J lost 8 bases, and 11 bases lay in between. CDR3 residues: CASRARVDSPLHF. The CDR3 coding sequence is TGTGCCAGCAGGGCCAGGGTCGATTCACCCCTCCACTTT.

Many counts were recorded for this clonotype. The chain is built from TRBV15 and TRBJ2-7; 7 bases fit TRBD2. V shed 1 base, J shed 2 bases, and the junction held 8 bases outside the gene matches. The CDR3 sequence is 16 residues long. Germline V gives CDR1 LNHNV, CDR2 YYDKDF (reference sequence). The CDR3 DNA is TGTGCCACCAGCAGAGGGCTACCGCGGGGGACCTACGAGCAGTACTTC. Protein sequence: CATSRGLPRGTYEQYF.

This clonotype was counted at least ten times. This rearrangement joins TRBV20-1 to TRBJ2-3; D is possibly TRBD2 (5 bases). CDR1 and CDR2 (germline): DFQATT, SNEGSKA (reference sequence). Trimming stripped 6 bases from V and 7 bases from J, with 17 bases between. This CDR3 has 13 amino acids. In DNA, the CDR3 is TGCAGTGCCTCGGACGGACTCTCGCATACGCAGTATTTT. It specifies CSASDGLSHTQYF.

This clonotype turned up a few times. Here the CDR3 DNA reads TGTGCCAGCAGCACTCGGTCTAGCGGCGCAGATACGCAGTATTTT. This translates into CASSTRSSGADTQYF. The chain joins TRBV7-2 to TRBJ2-3, with 7 bases aligning to TRBD2. V trimming: 5 bases; J trimming: 4 bases; junction bases outside the gene matches: 9. CDR3 size: 15 residues. Looked up from germline, CDR1 is SGHTA and CDR2 is FQGNSA.

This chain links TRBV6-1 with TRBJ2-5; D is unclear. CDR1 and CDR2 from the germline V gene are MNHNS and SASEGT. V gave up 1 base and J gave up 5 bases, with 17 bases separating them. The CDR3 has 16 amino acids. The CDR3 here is CASSEETWSGQETQYF. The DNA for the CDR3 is TGTGCCAGCAGTGAAGAAACATGGTCGGGCCAGGAGACCCAGTACTTC.

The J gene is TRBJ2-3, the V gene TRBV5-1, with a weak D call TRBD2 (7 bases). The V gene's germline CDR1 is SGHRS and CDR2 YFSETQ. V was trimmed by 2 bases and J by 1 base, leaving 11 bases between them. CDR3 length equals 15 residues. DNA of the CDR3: TGCGCCAGCAGCTTCAGGGAGGGGGGCACAGATACGCAGTATTTT. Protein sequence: CASSFREGGTDTQYF.

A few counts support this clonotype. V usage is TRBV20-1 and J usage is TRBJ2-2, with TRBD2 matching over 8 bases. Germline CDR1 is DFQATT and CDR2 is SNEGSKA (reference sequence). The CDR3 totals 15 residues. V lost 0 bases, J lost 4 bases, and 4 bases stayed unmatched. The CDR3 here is CSARDGTRGTGELFF. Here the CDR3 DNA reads TGCAGTGCTAGAGACGGGACTAGGGGCACCGGGGAGCTGTTTTTT.

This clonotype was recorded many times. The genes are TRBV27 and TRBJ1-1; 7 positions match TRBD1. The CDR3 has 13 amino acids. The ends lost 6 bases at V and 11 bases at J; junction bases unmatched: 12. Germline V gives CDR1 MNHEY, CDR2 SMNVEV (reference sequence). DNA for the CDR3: TGTGCCAGCAGCTCTATCAGGGGGATCGGGGCTTTCTTT. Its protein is CASSSIRGIGAFF.

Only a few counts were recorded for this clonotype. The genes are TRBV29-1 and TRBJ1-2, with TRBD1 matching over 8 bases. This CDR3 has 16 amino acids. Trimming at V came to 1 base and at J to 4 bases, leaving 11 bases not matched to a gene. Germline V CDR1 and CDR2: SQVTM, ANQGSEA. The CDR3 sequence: CSVEGRPGQGGYGYTF. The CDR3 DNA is TGCAGCGTTGAAGGGCGCCCCGGACAGGGAGGCTATGGCTACACCTTC.

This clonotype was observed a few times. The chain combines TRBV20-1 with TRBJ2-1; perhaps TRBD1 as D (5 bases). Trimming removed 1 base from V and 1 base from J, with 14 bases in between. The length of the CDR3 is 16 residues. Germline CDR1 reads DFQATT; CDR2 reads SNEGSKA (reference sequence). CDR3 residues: CSARVAGSRSYNEQFF. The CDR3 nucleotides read TGCAGTGCTAGAGTCGCAGGGTCCAGGTCCTACAATGAGCAGTTCTTC.